This T cell receptor beta chain emerged from a study of blood T cell repertoires in COVID-19. Sequencing used immunoSEQ multiplex PCR; TCRdb keeps in-frame clones, though not all of them. The sample holds 150,000 to 200,000 clones, roughly 83% seen once. V lost 8 bases and J lost 1; bases outside the gene matches: 2. The CDR3 is made up of 14 amino acids. Germline-derived CDR1 and CDR2 are ENHRY and SYGVKD. The sample was peripheral blood. This chain links TRBV10-3 with TRBJ1-5; 10 nucleotides match TRBD1. The clonotype was recovered from a woman aged 80 or over with active or convalescent COVID-19. CDR3 sequence: CAIGTGESNQPQHF. Written as DNA, the CDR3 is TGTGCCATCGGGACAGGGGAGAGCAATCAGCCCCAGCATTTT.